This T cell receptor beta chain is from a study of T cells in Graves' hyperthyroidism and ophthalmopathy. There were TCR beta CDR3 regions amplified from RNA transcripts. A set of HTBI primers served as the primers for a first-round RT-PCR of the TCR CDR3. TCRdb re-derived calls from the multiplex PCR reads in MiXCR, one entry per CDR3 protein. This sample yields some 570,000 distinct CDR3 sequences, of which 17% are seen a single time; around 17% belongs to the top ten. Trimming removed 6 bases at V and 3 bases at J, with 14 bases between. The length of the CDR3 is 14 residues. CDR1 MNHNS and CDR2 SASEGT come from the germline V gene.

Sequencing was carried out using blood. V usage is TRBV6-1 and J usage is TRBJ1-1; maybe TRBD1 (5 bases). The receptor comes from a young woman with Graves' ophthalmopathy. The CDR3 loop reads CASRPQGRDTEAFF. The DNA for the CDR3 is TGTGCCAGCAGGCCTCAGGGAAGGGACACTGAAGCTTTCTTT.